This entry lists 6 T cell receptor beta chains sequenced from one sample in a study of breast tumors, draining lymph nodes, adjacent tissues. The lymph nodes were axillary draining lymph nodes from breast cancer patients. TCRdb itself ran the multiplex PCR reads through MiXCR, one entry per CDR3 protein. There are 250,000 or so distinct CDR3 sequences in the sample; about 30% occur only once, and 0.85% to 1.2% lies in the top ten. Sequenced material: axillary lymph node tissue. These receptors all come from a female donor with breast cancer. Some clones in this sample may be carry-over from other donors' samples.

Many counts were recorded for this clonotype. The rearrangement joins TRBV2 to TRBJ1-5; a possible D gene is TRBD1 (6 bases). V dropped 6 bases and J dropped 4 bases, with 13 bases sitting between them. The CDR3 totals 14 residues. Germline CDR1 reads SNHLY; CDR2 reads FYNNEI. CDR3 DNA: TGTGCCAGCAGCCAGGACAGCACTAATCAGCCCCAGCATTTT. Translation gives CASSQDSTNQPQHF.

This clonotype was detected many times. The rearrangement uses TRBV19 and TRBJ1-2; D is unclear. V lost 3 bases and J lost 6, with 14 bases in between. The germline CDR1 and CDR2 sequences are LNHDA and SQIVND (reference sequence). This CDR3 has 14 residues. The CDR3 spells CASSISSAPNGYTF. In DNA, the CDR3 is TGTGCCAGTAGTATTTCTAGCGCGCCTAATGGCTACACCTTC.

This clonotype occurred many times. The chain combines TRBV15 with TRBJ1-2; 7 bases line up with TRBD1. The V and J ends lost 0 bases and 7 bases, in that order; junction bases with no gene match: 8. This CDR3 spans 15 amino acids. The germline gives CDR1 LNHNV, CDR2 YYDKDF (reference sequence). CDR3 DNA: TGTGCCACCAGCAGAGACCAAACCGGGACAGCTGGCTACACCTTC. Its translation is CATSRDQTGTAGYTF.

As regards this clonotype: With a much larger clone just one base away, this may be a read error. The rearrangement links TRBV7-9 to TRBJ2-7, with D hard to call. CDR1 and CDR2 from the germline V gene are SEHNR and FQNEAQ (reference sequence). The germline V and J ends were trimmed by 1 base and 0 bases, with 7 bases remaining between them. This CDR3 has 14 residues. CDR3 amino acids: CASSLGQNSYEQYF. The CDR3, as DNA: TGTGCCAGCAGCTTAGGCCAGAACTCCTACGAGCAGTACTTC.

This clonotype occurred many times. The chain joins TRBV30 to TRBJ1-5; D ambiguous. Germline CDR1 and CDR2: GTSNPN and SVGIG (reference sequence). The V gene lost 3 bases and the J gene lost 7 bases, with 13 bases spanning the gap. The CDR3 length is 13 residues. The CDR3 reads CAWSSSAGQPQHF. The CDR3 region has the DNA TGTGCCTGGAGCTCATCGGCCGGACAGCCCCAGCATTTT. The full variable domain, its missing parts supplied by reference TRBV30 and TRBJ1-5, is SQTIHQWPATLVQPVGSPLSLECTVEGTSNPNLYWYRQAAGRGLQLLFYSVGIGQISSEVPQNLSASRPQDRQFILSSKKLLLSDSGFYLCAWSSSAGQPQHFGDGTRLSIL.

A few counts support this clonotype. A much bigger clone sits one base away, suggesting this may be a read error. J is TRBJ2-1 and V is TRBV20-1; TRBD2 matches at 7 bases. V trimming: 5 bases; J trimming: 9 bases; junction bases outside the gene matches: 13. Germline CDR1 DFQATT, CDR2 SNEGSKA (reference sequence). This CDR3 contains 14 residues. The CDR3 sequence is CSASWGGQGTEQFF. The CDR3 DNA sequence: TGCAGTGCTTCCTGGGGGGGTCAGGGCACTGAGCAGTTCTTC.